This record covers a single TCR beta chain. Libraries were prepared by immunoSEQ multiplex PCR; TCRdb keeps only in-frame clonotypes and omits some of them. The table lists around 1.5 million clones, nearly 99% of them singletons, with around 0.47% in the top ten. CDR1 is SGHRS and CDR2 is YFSETQ in the germline V gene. V was shortened by 2 bases and J by 4 bases, with 12 bases between the two germline ends. The CDR3 length is 14 residues. These data come from a study of shared clonotypes between healthy human individuals. The clonotype originates from a man aged 30 to 45 in good health. The sequenced material came from naive CD4+ T cells sorted from blood. Subset meaning: CD45RA+ positively selected. The gene calls are TRBV5-1 and TRBJ1-2; TRBD1 might be the D (5 bases). The CDR3 nucleotides are TGCGCCAGCAGCTTTGGGGCCGGCAGCTATGGCTACACCTTC. Residues: CASSFGAGSYGYTF.